The T cell receptor beta chain described here comes from a study of T cell responses to AZD1222 COVID-19 vaccine. The assay was immunoSEQ multiplex PCR, and TCRdb's table has in-frame clones only and misses some. Of more than 75,000 clones listed, 90% are singletons. V lost 0 bases, J lost 0 bases, and 8 bases stayed unmatched. The CDR3 loop spans 17 amino acids. CDR1 and CDR2 from the germline V gene are SGHNT and YYREEE (reference sequence). This clonotype was sampled from an adult who received the AZD1222 COVID-19 vaccine. The V and J genes are TRBV5-4 and TRBJ2-5, with 7 bases fitting TRBD1. This specimen consisted of peripheral blood, obtained 28 days after the second AZD1222 dose. CDR3 sequence: CASSLARGTANQETQYF. The CDR3 region has the DNA TGTGCCAGCAGCTTGGCCAGGGGGACAGCCAACCAAGAGACCCAGTACTTC. Combining the CDR3 with reference TRBV5-4 and TRBJ2-5 gives the whole variable domain ETGVTQSPTHLIKTRGQQVTLRCSSQSGHNTVSWYQQALGQGPQFIFQYYREEENGRGNFPPRFSGLQFPNYSSELNVNALELDDSALYLCASSLARGTANQETQYFGPGTRLLVL.